This TCR beta chain emerged from a study of cytomegalovirus exposure and HLA in healthy donors (dated by TCRdb to between 2016 and 2019). Context from the whole study: An earlier analysis of some 550 of the donors reported approximately 290 Gb of sequence data and 100 million to 130 million unique TCR beta sequences from 190 million or so T cells. Four to six DR-DQ haplotypes were handled as single units for association and clustering, since linkage in the cohort was strong. The study was designed to test whether signatures of past pathogen exposure could be identified by cataloging public T cell receptors. An early release covering roughly 600 HLA-typed donors comprised about 310 gigabases of sequencing data and about 90 million unique TCR sequences. Along with the approximately 620-subject first cohort, a separate validation cohort of over a hundred different subjects was used. Across about 380 genotyped donors of the cohort, an average of roughly 200,000 unique TCR beta nucleotide sequences per donor were sequenced, and approximately 17% of those sequences were non-productive. Donor age, sex, ethnicity and CMV serostatus were compiled alongside the repertoire data. The study profiled the T cell repertoires of around 700 subjects by immunosequencing and related them to cytomegalovirus serostatus. HLA typing covered class I and class II loci at four-digit resolution. Every repertoire in the discovery cohort had been generated on one and the same sequencing platform. Of the approximately 400 genotyped donors, approximately 80% were placed in the genetic ancestry cluster associated with self-reported Caucasian donors. Typing coverage differed by locus: A, B, C, DRB1 and DQB1 were typed in roughly 629-630 donors, DQA1 in approximately 520, DPA1 in around 600, and DPB1 in roughly 450. Rather than using new phenotypic data, the later analysis identified candidate immune exposures from TCR beta sequences and from how often those sequences occurred across donors. In a later genetic analysis, genome-wide SNP genotypes for about three fifths of the roughly 670 donors were used, and that subset was treated as a discovery cohort. In a later analysis, previously published TCR beta repertoires from several hundred donors were re-analyzed and high-resolution HLA genotyping was added so that TCR occurrence patterns could be studied. The study combined high-throughput TCR immunosequencing, statistical association of individual TCRs with disease status, and machine learning to predict cytomegalovirus infection status. An earlier analysis of some 600 of the donors applied high-throughput TCR beta sequencing to assess whether each TCR beta V gene segment acted as functional or pseudogenic.

Overall study results and their limits: A group of highly shared sequence variants was considered likely to be a technical artifact of the sequencing pipeline. In a later analysis, the rate of TCR association differed among HLA loci, with DRB1 alleles having the most associated TCRs and HLA-C alleles having the fewest. Sequencing depth was assumed to be roughly uniform across donors in the presence/absence analyses, though that assumption may not hold. In a later analysis, several top co-occurrence clusters were reported to appear linked to parvovirus B19, influenza, CMV and Epstein-Barr virus. The cohort was sequenced for TCR beta chains only, and without alpha or paired-chain data the features that could be detected were limited. In a later genetic analysis, a missense DCLRE1C variant was associated with V-gene and J-gene trimming of TCR beta chains, and the association was replicated in an independent cohort. In vitro tests confirmed that a few of the cytomegalovirus-associated TCR beta chains recognize cytomegalovirus antigens. A later analysis found that most CMV-associated TCR beta chains appeared HLA-restricted, with HLA associations seemingly driven largely by CMV exposure. HLA typing was unavailable for some donors at each locus, so association tests used only the typed subset. CMV serostatus was the only immune exposure information available for the cohort. According to the authors, the approach could potentially be generalized to other disease states and immunological phenotypes. In a later genetic analysis, fewer N-insertions in productive TCRs were reported among donors in an Asian-associated ancestry cluster than the approximately 710-donor mean. In a later analysis, HLA-associated TCR beta chains were found to be more clonally expanded and to have lower generation probabilities than equally common non-associated chains. When HLA alleles, especially DR and DQ, strongly co-occurred, attributing TCR associations to individual alleles was difficult. The earlier analysis of approximately 590 of the donors excluded roughly 16 rarely observed V segments, including chromosome 9 orphons, because counts were too low. A total of around 150 TCR beta chains were listed by the study as associated with cytomegalovirus. A further reported finding was that TCR beta sequences accurately predicted the HLA-A and HLA-B alleles for most subjects in the first cohort. A later analysis associated 17,000 or so TCR beta sequences with specific HLA alleles at a false discovery rate of 0.05. The classifier was reported to diagnose cytomegalovirus status with high specificity and sensitivity in both the original and validation cohorts. Correlated functional status among segregating V segments might reflect linkage disequilibrium, but an unknown experimental factor could not be ruled out. Most TCR sequences were seen in very few donors, while some public TCRs were found in many individuals. In an earlier analysis of approximately 590 of the donors, most TCR beta V segments were observed in productive rearrangements about 87% or about 30% of the time, broadly matching IMGT annotations.

The cohort consisted of approximately 670 healthy bone marrow donors. All cohort members were sampled while nominally healthy, although unrecorded immune exposures were likely present. The donor was CMV seropositive and belonged to the group of about 290 seropositive cohort members. Each donor provided a peripheral blood sample, and peripheral blood mononuclear cells were used for TCR beta sequencing. The Qiagen DNeasy Blood Extraction Kit was used to extract genomic DNA from the blood cell samples. Library preparation employed the immunoSEQ multiplex PCR assay. The multiplex PCR relied on a mix of 60 forward primers for TCR Vbeta segments and 13 reverse primers for TCR Jbeta segments. The CDR3 region of rearranged TCR beta genes was amplified from genomic DNA with a multiplex PCR assay. Amplified TCR beta libraries were sequenced as 87-base-pair reads on the Illumina HiSeq System. The paper's processing steps were these. Across the 670 or so repertoires, a later analysis counted 60 million to 90 million unique TCR beta chains, 9.5 million to 12 million of which were shared by at least two donors. Raw reads were error-corrected and collapsed into unique sequences by a nearest-neighbor algorithm in which closely related sequences were merged to remove PCR and sequencing errors. To assign V, D and J gene segments, CDR3 sequences were aligned to IMGT reference sequences. For a sequence to be retained, a match of at least six nucleotides to both a V gene segment and a J gene segment was required. Rearrangements were classified as productive when the CDR3 lacked stop codons and remained in frame with V and J, and all other rearrangements were classified as non-productive. CDR3 was defined according to IMGT convention as the region running from the second conserved V-encoded cysteine to the conserved J-encoded phenylalanine. The earlier analysis of about 590 of the donors excluded sequences that lacked an unambiguous match to a single V gene segment. An earlier analysis of approximately 590 of the donors called V segments functional above 56.7% productive rearrangements and segregating when the between-donor standard deviation exceeded 5%. A statistical classification framework was built to diagnose cytomegalovirus status from the catalog of TCR beta chain sequences. A later analysis assigned V and J genes by comparing TCR nucleotide sequences with IMGT/GENE-DB human TR gene sequences. Using the TCRdist pipeline, a later analysis assigned CDR3 sequences along with most-parsimonious VDJ recombination scenarios. In a later analysis, every TCR beta chain was defined by the combination of its CDR3 amino acid sequence and its V-gene family, and reads without a unique V-gene family were dropped. A later analysis removed 592 highly shared, low-generation-probability nucleotide sequences to deal with suspected cross-contamination and a sequencing artifact. For each public chain, a later analysis derived a clonal expansion index from normalized ranks of inferred template counts within each repertoire. In a later analysis, generation probabilities were computed with a VDJ recombination model fitted to out-of-frame rearrangements, and the resulting probabilities were checked against IGoR. Hypergeometric tests were used in a later analysis to score TCR-TCR, TCR-HLA and TCR-CMV co-occurrence, with a repertoire-size bias correction applied to the TCR pairs. To estimate false discovery rates, a later analysis permuted the HLA or CMV assignments 20 times. In a later analysis, co-occurring TCRs were grouped using DBSCAN, with TCRdist sequence similarity added in when clustering inside HLA-allele-positive subsets. Repertoires with fewer than 30,000 or more than 120,000 public chains, plus five repertoires with anomalous nucleotide sharing, were excluded from co-occurrence clustering. Here the immuneACCESS table is served through TCRdb, limited to in-frame sequences with V and J called. Missing clones are a known gap in these copies; in checked studies unresolved V genes cover under half, and the rest lacks a known reason. Clonal size and the V and J genes are those of that table, whereas D and trimming came from the DNA. The sample table lists roughly 150,000 clones, approximately 78% of them with a count of one. The top ten clonotypes cover 5% to 8% of the sample.

Notes on this clone: Its antigen is still unknown. No base quality information exists; no much larger clone differs at one position.

The TCR originated in a woman in her thirties or forties in good health and CMV-seropositive. The material sequenced was PBMCs.

The CDR3 is CASSYSGSGKNIQYF. In nucleotide form, the sequence is TGTGCCAGCAGTTATAGCGGGAGCGGCAAAAACATTCAGTACTTC. The chain is made from TRBV6-5 and TRBJ2-4; 9 bases in the junction line up with TRBD2. The germline V end is reduced by 3 bases and the J end by 3 bases; junction bases left unmatched: 3. From a lookup of the germline V gene, CDR1 and CDR2 are MNHEY and SVGAGI. Including the terminal cysteine and phenylalanine, the CDR3 comprises 15 residues. Kept here is only the CDR3 DNA, which spans 45 bases and is read in frame from base 1.